This T cell receptor (beta chain) was recorded in a study of blood T cell repertoires in COVID-19 (TCRdb year 2020). Background on the whole study: Samples from collaborators originated in the United States, Italy and Spain and spanned both the acute and convalescent phases of COVID-19. The material from the prospective study consisted of cDNA or gDNA derived from T cells, B-cell-depleted T cells, or PBMCs. The dataset comprised deeply sampled blood TCRbeta repertoires from subjects exposed to, actively infected with, or recovered from COVID-19. The repertoires were released in a freely available public database intended as a resource for research on the immune response to SARS-CoV-2. The samples were drawn from the first 160 participants of the ongoing ImmuneRACE study and from 1,254 subjects provided by 6 global collaborators. Nearly every sample came with metadata listing a de-identified subject ID, COVID-19 status, age in years and sex. Where available, HLA class I and class II types were taken from metadata supplied by the sample provider and were not determined by assay-based typing.

At one collaborating source in Seattle, patients were enrolled during active infection and were followed longitudinally through the course of disease. Collaborating institutions collected whole blood in K2EDTA tubes following their own protocols. For TCRbeta analysis, collaborators shipped samples as frozen whole blood, isolated PBMCs, or DNA extracted from either of those sample types. The investigation overall reported the following: The amount of clinical and demographic metadata varied by source and participant and was provided uncurated.

TCRbeta CDR3 regions were amplified from genomic DNA using the immunoSEQ Assay, a bias-controlled multiplex PCR. The authors processed their data as follows. The number of nucleated cells in each sample was estimated from the amplification of reference gene primers within the assay. To quantify the absolute abundance of each unique TCRbeta CDR3 rearrangement, sequence reads were collapsed and filtered. For each sample, productive Simpson clonality was calculated as the square root of Simpson's diversity index across productive rearrangements. In its TCRdb copy, this immuneACCESS table keeps in-frame sequences only and misses some clones. Where compared with another copy, unresolved V genes explain less than half of these, and the others have no known cause. That table is the source of V, J and clone size, and D and trimming were worked out from the DNA. The sample records 49,000 or so clones, 80% to 90% of which are singletons. Over 25% of the sample belongs to the ten largest clones.

Note on this clone: Its binding antigen is unknown. Per-nucleotide qualities are absent, and no much larger clonotype sits a single base away.

The source of this sequence is a woman older than 75 with COVID-19, enrolled during active disease. Specimen: peripheral blood.

The CDR3 in this case is CASSLSGGRTDTQYF. In nucleotide form, the sequence is TGTGCCAGCAGCCTCTCCGGCGGGAGAACAGATACGCAGTATTTT. The receptor chain draws on TRBV14 and TRBJ2-3; 7 of the junction bases match TRBD2. V trim: 4 bases; J trim: 3 bases; unmatched bases: 7. The CDR3 starts with the cysteine, ends with the phenylalanine, and has 15 residues. The kept DNA is CDR3 alone, 45 bases in frame from the first base. CDR1 and CDR2 are drawn from the germline V gene: SGHDN, FVKESK.